What follows are 29 T cell receptor beta chains derived from one specimen sequenced in a study of T cells in Graves' hyperthyroidism and ophthalmopathy. From RNA transcripts, TCR beta CDR3 regions were amplified. With the HTBI primer set, the TCR CDR3 went through a first round of RT-PCR. A single record per CDR3 protein comes from TCRdb applying MiXCR to the multiplex PCR reads. The table lists about 840,000 distinct CDR3 sequences, more than 30% of them singletons. Sequencing used blood. The receptors here all came from a man younger than 30 with Graves' hyperthyroidism.

J is TRBJ2-7 and V is TRBV10-2; D gene unclear. The germline CDR1 and CDR2 sequences are WSHSY and SAAADI. The CDR3 spans 15 residues. Between the trimmed V and J ends, which lost 6 bases and 5 bases, there was a span of 20 bases. CDR3 nucleotides: TGCGCCAGCAGCCAAGACCCTGGGCCTCCTGACGAGCAGTACTTC. It is translated as CASSQDPGPPDEQYF.

The genes are TRBV29-1 and TRBJ2-3; D is undetermined. This CDR3 spans 14 amino acids. CDR1 is SQVTM, CDR2 ANQGSEA, per germline. V gave up 6 bases and J gave up 1 base, with 14 bases separating them. For the CDR3, the DNA is TGCAGCGTCCCCGAGACTGTGGGCACAGATACGCAGTATTTT. The encoded protein is CSVPETVGTDTQYF.

About this clonotype itself: A much larger clonotype is one base distant, so this may be a read error. The chain joins TRBV4-1 to TRBJ1-1; D unclear. The CDR3 runs 11 residues. Trimming shortened V by 3 bases and J by 7 bases, and 6 bases separated the two germline ends. Germline V gives CDR1 MGHRA, CDR2 YSYEKL. The CDR3: CASSHGLEAFF. The CDR3 DNA is TGCGCCAGCAGCCATGGACTTGAAGCTTTCTTT.

In this sample, this clonotype turned up many times. The V and J genes are TRBV9 and TRBJ1-3; 7 nucleotides line up with TRBD1. Germline CDR1 is SGDLS and CDR2 is YYNGEE. The CDR3 has 13 residues. Trimming at V came to 4 bases and at J to 12 bases, leaving 10 bases not matched to a gene. The CDR3 spells CASSLRQGSSIYF. The CDR3 DNA reads as TGTGCCAGCAGCCTAAGACAGGGATCAAGCATATATTTT.

Of note for this clonotype: The junction and the germline gene differ at one end; a read error may be behind it. This chain connects TRBV4-3 to TRBJ1-1, with 7 bases that match TRBD1. The germline V gene has CDR1 LGHNA and CDR2 YSLEER. CDR3 length equals 13 residues. As DNA, the CDR3 is TGCGTCAGCAGCCAAGACAGGGACACTGAAGCTTTCTTT. It codes for CVSSQDRDTEAFF.

This clonotype has just a few counts. The V call is TRBV7-3, the J call TRBJ2-7, with D possibly TRBD1 on 7 matching bases. This CDR3 region has 14 residues. Germline CDR1 SGHTA, CDR2 FQGTGA. V gave up 5 bases and J gave up 6 bases, with 17 bases separating them. CDR3 DNA: TGTGCCAGCAGCCCGGCCGCGCAGGGGGGCGAGCAGTACTTC. Protein product: CASSPAAQGGEQYF.

This clonotype was observed many times. The chain combines TRBV19 with TRBJ2-2; D not resolved. The CDR3 length is 15 residues. CDR1 LNHDA and CDR2 SQIVND come from the germline V gene (reference sequence). V was shortened by 4 bases and J by 2 bases, with 11 bases between the two germline ends. The DNA for the CDR3 is TGTGCCAGTAGTAGGCACCCCGCTAACACCGGGGAGCTGTTTTTT. Translated: CASSRHPANTGELFF.

V and J are TRBV2 and TRBJ1-1, with unresolved D. The CDR3 spans 13 residues. The V end was cut by 11 bases, the J end by 4 bases, with 17 bases between. Germline CDR1 reads SNHLY; CDR2 reads FYNNEI. The CDR3 region has the DNA TGTGCCGCCTCCGAGGCGGGGAGCACTGAAGCTTTCTTT. Residues: CAASEAGSTEAFF. Supplemented by reference TRBV2 and TRBJ1-1, the full variable domain reads EPEVTQTPSHQVTQMGQEVILRCVPISNHLYFYWYRQILGQKVEFLVSFYNNEISEKSEIFDDQFSVERPDGSNFTLKIRSTKLEDSAMYFCAASEAGSTEAFFGQGTRLTVV.

This clonotype was recorded once. The chain combines TRBV7-2 with TRBJ2-7; TRBD2 agrees at 8 bases. Germline V gene sequence: CDR1 SGHTA, CDR2 FQGNSA. CDR3 length equals 14 residues. The trim removed 3 bases at V and 1 base at J, leaving 2 bases unmatched. The CDR3 nucleotides are TGTGCCAGCAGCTTGCGGGGGGATTCCTACGAGCAGTACTTC. It codes for CASSLRGDSYEQYF.

The genes are TRBV14 and TRBJ1-4; no reliable D call. The CDR3 has 14 residues. The germline V gene encodes CDR1 SGHDN and CDR2 FVKESK. Deletions cut 4 bases from V and 5 bases from J, with 11 bases between. The CDR3 is CASSPRGLNEKLFF. The CDR3 DNA reads TGTGCCAGCAGCCCTCGCGGACTAAATGAAAAACTGTTTTTT.

The genes are TRBV12-3 or TRBV12-4 and TRBJ1-1, with D unclear. The CDR3 loop spans 14 amino acids. The V end lost 1 base, the J end lost 4 bases, and 10 bases lay between the germline ends. Here the CDR3 DNA reads TGTGCCAGCAGTTTAGGGCAGGAGGCCACTGAAGCTTTCTTT. Translation gives CASSLGQEATEAFF.

The chain couples TRBV9 to TRBJ1-1; unclear D gene. Trimming shortened V by 4 bases and J by 1 base, and 8 bases separated the two germline ends. CDR1 and CDR2 from the germline V gene are SGDLS and YYNGEE. The CDR3 is made up of 13 amino acids. The CDR3 nucleotides read TGTGCCAGCAGCCCGGAGTCGAACACTGAAGCTTTCTTT. Its protein is CASSPESNTEAFF. The complete variable domain, with remaining parts taken from reference TRBV9 and TRBJ1-1, reads DSGVTQTPKHLITATGQRVTLRCSPRSGDLSVYWYQQSLDQGLQFLIQYYNGEERAKGNILERFSAQQFPDLHSELNLSSLELGDSALYFCASSPESNTEAFFGQGTRLTVV.

This clonotype came up many times. The gene calls are TRBV10-3 and TRBJ2-7; possible D gene TRBD1, 5 bases. V was pared by 2 bases and J by 12 bases, with 17 bases between. Germline CDR1 ENHRY, CDR2 SYGVKD. The CDR3 covers 13 residues. CDR3 sequence (DNA): TGTGCCATCAGTGAGGACGGAGAAGGGGTTTTGTACTTC. It yields the protein CAISEDGEGVLYF.

This chain links TRBV20-1 with TRBJ2-5; TRBD2 is a possible D gene (6 bases). This CDR3 is built from 14 residues. Germline V CDR1 and CDR2: DFQATT, SNEGSKA (reference sequence). The germline V and J ends were trimmed by 1 base and 0 bases, with 9 bases remaining between them. Written as DNA, the CDR3 is TGCAGTGCTAGAGGGGGGGAGTACCAAGAGACCCAGTACTTC. Translating it yields CSARGGEYQETQYF.

V is TRBV5-4 and J is TRBJ2-7; 7 bases align to TRBD1. J was trimmed by 6 bases and V by 7 bases; bases with no gene match: 10. This CDR3 is built from 13 residues. In germline, CDR1 is SGHNT, CDR2 YYREEE (reference sequence). The CDR3: CASGSGQTVEQYF. The CDR3 coding sequence is TGTGCCAGCGGATCGGGACAGACCGTCGAGCAGTACTTC. The variable domain in full, with the rest retrieved from reference TRBV5-4 and TRBJ2-7, is ETGVTQSPTHLIKTRGQQVTLRCSSQSGHNTVSWYQQALGQGPQFIFQYYREEENGRGNFPPRFSGLQFPNYSSELNVNALELDDSALYLCASGSGQTVEQYFGPGTRLTVT.

This rearrangement joins TRBV19 to TRBJ2-2; 9 bases fit TRBD1. The CDR3 loop spans 15 amino acids. With V trimmed by 9 bases and J by 5 bases, 10 bases remained unmatched. The V gene's germline CDR1 is LNHDA and CDR2 SQIVND (reference sequence). The CDR3 DNA sequence: TGTGCCAGGCTTTCCACAGGGGGCAGGACCGGGGAGCTGTTTTTT. This gives the protein CARLSTGGRTGELFF.

For this clonotype: This may be a read error, as it is one base from a much larger clone. The J gene is TRBJ2-5, the V gene TRBV10-3, with unresolved D. CDR3 size: 13 residues. Trimming removed 4 bases from V and 1 base from J, with 7 bases in between. Per the germline V gene, CDR1 is ENHRY and CDR2 is SYGVKD. The CDR3, as DNA: TGTGCCATCAGTGTAACGTGCCAAGAGACCCAGTACTTC. Its protein product is CAISVTCQETQYF.

The chain employs TRBV9 and TRBJ2-1, with D possibly being TRBD1 (6 bases). Trimming stripped 0 bases from V and 5 bases from J, with 15 bases between. This CDR3 is 16 amino acids long. In germline, CDR1 is SGDLS, CDR2 YYNGEE. DNA for the CDR3: TGTGCCAGCAGCGTAGAGAACACAGGGCCCCACAATGAGCAGTTCTTC. Translation: CASSVENTGPHNEQFF.

J is TRBJ1-6 and V is TRBV7-3, with 7 bases identical to TRBD1. The CDR3 extends over 17 amino acids. Germline V gives CDR1 SGHTA, CDR2 FQGTGA. V lost 8 bases and J lost 9; bases outside the gene matches: 19. The DNA of the CDR3 is TGTGCCAGCTCACCCGAGTACATGGGACAGACGCTTTCACCCCTCCACTTT. Translating it yields CASSPEYMGQTLSPLHF.

V usage is TRBV7-9 and J usage is TRBJ1-6, with D possibly matching TRBD1 (5 bases). Per germline, CDR1 SEHNR and CDR2 FQNEAQ (reference sequence). Trimming stripped 2 bases from V and 0 bases from J, with 11 bases between. This CDR3 region has 17 residues. CDR3 sequence: CASSLSAGSSYNSPLHF. CDR3 bases: TGTGCCAGCAGCTTATCCGCAGGGAGCTCCTATAATTCACCCCTCCACTTT.

The CDR3 here is CASSLGQEDGYTF. Here the CDR3 DNA reads TGCGCCAGCAGCTTGGGACAAGAAGATGGCTACACCTTC. V is TRBV5-1 and J is TRBJ1-2, with D hard to call. Between the trimmed V and J ends, which lost 0 bases and 6 bases, there was a span of 9 bases. From germline, CDR1 is SGHRS and CDR2 YFSETQ. The CDR3 totals 13 residues.

This clonotype was seen a few times. This chain connects TRBV20-1 to TRBJ2-7; D is possibly TRBD2 (6 bases). This CDR3 contains 13 residues. The ends were cut back, 3 bases at V and 1 base at J, with 10 bases in the middle. The germline CDR1 and CDR2 sequences are DFQATT and SNEGSKA (reference sequence). The DNA for the CDR3 is TGCAGTGCTAGGGGACTTATTTCCTACGAGCAGTACTTC. This gives the protein CSARGLISYEQYF.

This clonotype was recorded many times. The J gene is TRBJ2-5, the V gene TRBV7-6; tentative D call: TRBD2 (5 bases). Germline CDR1 and CDR2: SGHVS and FNYEAQ. This CDR3 region has 11 residues. Trimming removed 5 bases at V and 7 bases at J, with 8 bases between. In DNA form, the CDR3 reads TGTGCCAGCAGCCCGGGGAGGACCCAGTACTTC. Its protein product is CASSPGRTQYF. Looking up the rest from reference TRBV7-6 and TRBJ2-5 gives the full variable domain: GAGVSQSPRYKVTKRGQDVALRCDPISGHVSLYWYRQALGQGPEFLTYFNYEAQQDKSGLPNDRFSAERPEGSISTLTIQRTEQRDSAMYRCASSPGRTQYFGPGTRLLVL.

This clonotype was seen many times. The chain combines TRBV15 with TRBJ1-4; TRBD1 matches 7 bases. CDR1 is LNHNV, CDR2 YYDKDF, per germline (reference sequence). This CDR3 spans 16 amino acids. V lost 2 bases to trimming and J lost 3 bases; unmatched junction nucleotides: 6. CDR3 DNA sequence: TGTGCCACCAGCAGAAGAACAGGGGCGGCTAATGAAAAACTGTTTTTT. Amino acids: CATSRRTGAANEKLFF.

The table lists this clonotype with many counts. The CDR3 DNA is TGCAGTGCTACAGGGGCGACTGAAGCTTTCTTT. This gives the protein CSATGATEAFF. This chain links TRBV20-1 with TRBJ1-1, with a possible D match to TRBD1 (6 bases). V lost 4 bases and J lost 5, with 8 bases in between. Germline values: CDR1 DFQATT, CDR2 SNEGSKA (reference sequence). CDR3 length: 11 residues.

V is TRBV29-1 and J is TRBJ2-7; D possibly corresponds to TRBD1 (6 bases). CDR3 length: 12 amino acids. The germline V gene encodes CDR1 SQVTM and CDR2 ANQGSEA. V lost 8 bases and J lost 2, with 13 bases in between. This chain's CDR3 is CSWTVTTYEQYF. The CDR3 nucleotides are TGCAGCTGGACAGTAACTACCTACGAGCAGTACTTC.

This clonotype was counted at least ten times. The DNA for the CDR3 is TGTGCCAGCAGTCAGGGTGGGATCTCTTCACCCCTCCACTTT. As protein: CASSQGGISSPLHF. This chain uses TRBV14 with TRBJ1-6; tentative D call: TRBD1 (5 bases). The V and J ends lost 6 bases and 9 bases respectively, with 15 bases between them. This CDR3 is built from 14 residues. CDR1 SGHDN and CDR2 FVKESK come from the germline V gene.

This clonotype appeared many times. V and J are TRBV7-9 and TRBJ2-2; D unclear. Per germline, CDR1 SEHNR and CDR2 FQNEAQ (reference sequence). The CDR3 sequence is 10 residues long. V was pared by 4 bases and J by 10 bases, with 4 bases between. As DNA, the CDR3 is TGTGCCAGCAGCTACAAGGAGCTGTTTTTT. It translates to CASSYKELFF. The complete variable domain, with remaining parts taken from reference TRBV7-9 and TRBJ2-2, reads DTGVSQNPRHKITKRGQNVTFRCDPISEHNRLYWYRQTLGQGPEFLTYFQNEAQLEKSRLLSDRFSAERPKGSFSTLEIQRTEQGDSAMYLCASSYKELFFGEGSRLTVL.

This clonotype was detected a few times. Its ends do not fully match the called genes, so a read error is possible. This chain links TRBV12-3 or TRBV12-4 with TRBJ2-7; D unresolved. The CDR3 totals 14 residues. CDR3 in amino acids: CASSLDLHSYEQYF. The CDR3, as DNA: TGTGCCAGCAGCTTAGATCTCCACAGCTACGAGCAGTACTTC.